This T cell receptor (beta chain) was identified during a study of radiation and T cells in renal cell carcinoma (dated by TCRdb to 2019 to 2021). Regarding the study in general: Samples came from a clinical trial, in which primary renal cell carcinomas received 15 Gy stereotactic body radiation therapy followed by nephrectomy 4 weeks later. In total, 50 to 60 samples, comprising 26 tumors and some 27 peripheral blood samples, were subjected to TCR beta sequencing. A total of 4 million to 5 million unique CDR3 nucleotide sequences, encoding 2.5 million to 3 million unique CDR3 amino acid sequences, were found across all 53 samples. General study outcomes and caveats: Because pretreatment tumor biopsies were not available, the baseline intratumoral presence of clonotypes could not be determined. Tracking of blood repertoire dynamics stopped at roughly 29 days after treatment, with no follow-up past that point. Effects of radiation dose or scheduling on the TCR repertoire could not be addressed with the single-armed trial design. In blood, the top tumor clonotypes increased from baseline to 2 weeks after radiation and then shrank by 4 weeks, which suggests a temporary expansion of tumor-resident clones.

The germline V gene encodes CDR1 LGHNA and CDR2 YSLEER. Inclusive of the bounding cysteine and phenylalanine, the CDR3 is 13 residues long. CDR3 DNA is the only sequence kept; it has 39 bases, read in frame from the first base. Relative to germline, V is 0 bases shorter and J is 10 bases shorter, with 9 bases between their ends. The meaning of the sample's time point label: blood 2 weeks post-SBRT. This specimen's treatment or condition label, interpreted: 15 Gy SBRT to primary tumor, nephrectomy 4 weeks later. Serial peripheral blood from radiation-treated patients was sampled at baseline, 2 weeks and 4 weeks after SBRT to track tumor-enriched clonotypes. Every patient's renal cell carcinoma showed clear cell pathology. Genomic DNA for TCR sequencing was prepared using the QIAamp DNA Blood Mini Kit (Qiagen). The analyses included just those samples that passed every quality control check. The immunoSEQ kit was used, according to the manufacturer's recommendations, to generate TCR beta libraries from genomic DNA. To prepare libraries, a first multiplex PCR with proprietary primers was run, followed by a second PCR that added unique barcodes, and a bead cleanup was done after each round. Each sample batch included a kit-provided positive control reaction and a negative control reaction. The final libraries were assessed on an Agilent 4200 TapeStation D1000 ScreenTape, pooled by volume, and quantified by qPCR. Sequencing was performed on an Illumina NextSeq500 with a MidOutput 150-cycle cartridge, and 156 Read1 and 15 Index1 cycles were run with kit custom primers. The pooled library was loaded at approximately 1 pM, with an approximately 21% PhiX control spiked in. The study's processing was this. Vendor-processed data were analyzed in R, and a clonotype was defined as all T cells sharing the same CDR3 nucleotide sequence. In the clone abundance analyses, frequencies in each sample were normalized to that sample's 10,000 most abundant clones. Public T cell clones, which averaged fewer than five per sample, were excluded before analysis. Tumor-enriched and baseline blood-enriched clonotypes were defined by at least a 32-fold difference in abundance between compartments. A beta-binomial differential abundance model was used to identify clonotypes that expanded or contracted between blood time points. Tumor-blood repertoire similarity was measured with the Baroni-Urbani and Buser coefficient, and group comparisons used two-tailed Wilcoxon tests in R. Drawn from immuneACCESS, this table holds only the in-frame rearrangements with V and J called that TCRdb kept. Clones are partly lost; checked studies trace under half to an unresolved V gene and leave the rest unexplained. For V, J and clone size, that table is used; D and trimming come from the DNA. The sample has just under 80,000 clones on record, 65% to 90% of them singletons. The ten largest clones represent approximately 22% of the sample.

A word on this clone: The target of this receptor is not known. No per-base quality is available; no much larger clone lies one base away.

This TCR derives from a woman aged 50 to 60 with renal cell carcinoma. Here the chain combines TRBV4-3 and TRBJ1-4; no D gene can be assigned with confidence. The sample consisted of blood, taken from a patient whose treatment included radiotherapy and nephrectomy. The bases read TGCGCCAGCAGCCAAGATGGGGATGGAAAACTGTTTTTT. The resulting protein is CASSQDGDGKLFF.